The 17 T cell receptor beta chains listed next were all sequenced from one sample in a study of regulatory T cells in long-lasting Graves disease. CDR3 regions were amplified by Arm-PCR using iRepertoire HTBI primers to build TCR beta libraries. TCRdb passed the multiplex PCR reads through MiXCR, listing each CDR3 protein once. The data hold approximately 300,000 distinct CDR3 sequences, with 15% to 20% observed a single time. Time point meaning: newly diagnosed GD, antithyroid drugs for less than 3 months. Generation of the TCR library employed RNA extracted from PBMCs. Source: peripheral blood mononuclear cells (PBMCs), taken at new diagnosis, from a patient treated with antithyroid drugs. These receptors were collected from a female donor with Graves disease.

As for this clonotype: This may stem from a read error, because a much larger clone lies one nucleotide away. The CDR3 end shows no conserved phenylalanine or tryptophan, and so a read error is likely. The limits of the CDR3 on the DNA are not certain, so only TCRdb's listed CDR3 is given. The gene calls are TRBV4-1 and TRBJ2-5; TRBD2 is taken as the D call from the table, unchecked against the DNA. The CDR3 adds up to 12 amino acids, both ends counted. Per germline, CDR1 MGHRA and CDR2 YSYEKL. CDR3: CASSQDQEGTYL.

This clonotype appeared many times. In DNA form, the CDR3 reads TGCGCCAGCAGCTTGGCACAGGGTAGTCGCAATGAGCAGTTCTTC. Residues: CASSLAQGSRNEQFF. V is TRBV5-1 and J is TRBJ2-5, with D perhaps TRBD1 (6 bases). Gene TRBJ2-1 matches the end of the DNA better, so the J call may be wrong. The CDR3 is 15 amino acids. Germline CDR1 reads SGHRS; CDR2 reads YFSETQ.

On this clonotype: A clone one base away is much larger, so this may be a read error. The chain links TRBV3-1 to TRBJ2-7, with TRBD2 as a possible D gene (5 bases). The CDR3 length is 13 residues. With 2 bases removed from V and 6 bases from J, the gap between germline ends came to 11 bases. Per the germline V gene, CDR1 is LGHDT and CDR2 is YNNKEL (reference sequence). The CDR3 region is CASSQSRAGEQYF. The CDR3 region has the DNA TGTGCCAGCAGCCAATCCCGCGCGGGCGAGCAGTACTTC.

The sample holds many counts of this clonotype. The chain recombines TRBV12-3 or TRBV12-4 with TRBJ1-1, with D maybe TRBD1 (5 bases). This CDR3 is built from 15 residues. With 1 base removed from V and 1 base from J, the gap between germline ends came to 10 bases. Written as DNA, the CDR3 is TGTGCCAGCAGTTTAGACGGGGGAGGGAACACTGAAGCTTTCTTT. Its translation: CASSLDGGGNTEAFF.

In its sample, this clonotype was seen many times. The rearrangement uses TRBV20-1 and TRBJ2-3; TRBD1 is a possible D gene (5 bases). The CDR3 runs 14 residues. Germline loops: CDR1 DFQATT, CDR2 SNEGSKA (reference sequence). V was clipped by 4 bases and J by 1 base, with 12 bases between them. CDR3 in DNA: TGCAGTGCTAAGACAGCCCGTGGCACAGATACGCAGTATTTT. This sequence encodes CSAKTARGTDTQYF.

This clonotype was detected many times. This chain links TRBV12-3 or TRBV12-4 with TRBJ1-2; TRBD1 matches 8 bases. This CDR3 has 15 amino acids. Trimming removed 2 bases from V and 4 bases from J; junction bases left unmatched: 6. The CDR3 bases are TGTGCCAGCAGTTTATGGGCAGGGGGCAGCTATGGCTACACCTTC. It is translated as CASSLWAGGSYGYTF.

The chain uses TRBV2 and TRBJ2-7; possibly TRBD1 or TRBD2 for D (5 bases each). Germline V gene lookup returns CDR1 SNHLY and CDR2 FYNNEI. The CDR3 has 18 amino acids. V was cut by 5 bases and J by 0 bases, with 23 bases left in between. The CDR3 DNA is TGTGCCAGCAGTTTTCCTCTAACTCTCGGGGCAGCCTCCTACGAGCAGTACTTC. Residues: CASSFPLTLGAASYEQYF.

Comment on this clonotype: A junction end diverges from the germline sequence, so it may reflect a read error. The chain is built from TRBV6-2 or TRBV6-3 and TRBJ2-3; 8 bases are a match to TRBD2. This CDR3 region has 13 residues. Germline V CDR1 and CDR2: MNHEY, SVGEGT. This CDR3 reads CASSGLADDTQCF. CDR3 bases: TGTGCCAGCAGTGGACTAGCTGATGATACGCAGTGTTTT.

In its sample, this clonotype was seen a few times. One base away lies a much larger clone, so this may be a sequencing read error. The V call is TRBV28, the J call TRBJ1-1; the match to TRBD1 covers 9 bases. This CDR3 has 15 residues. V lost 5 bases, J lost 5 bases, and 9 bases stayed unmatched. Germline CDR1 reads MDHEN; CDR2 reads SYDVKM. CDR3 DNA sequence: TGTGCCAGCAGTCCTATGACAGGGGGTATGACTGAAGCTTTCTTT. This sequence encodes CASSPMTGGMTEAFF. The variable domain in full, completed from reference TRBV28 and TRBJ1-1, reads DVKVTQSSRYLVKRTGEKVFLECVQDMDHENMFWYRQDPGLGLRLIYFSYDVKMKEKGDIPEGYSVSREKKERFSLILESASTNQTSMYLCASSPMTGGMTEAFFGQGTRLTVV.

The CDR3 DNA follows: TGTGCCAGCAGCTTAGTGGTGGAGTCCCCCTACGAGCAGTACTTC. Its protein is CASSLVVESPYEQYF. V and J are TRBV7-4 and TRBJ2-7, with unresolved D. Trimming removed 1 base at V and 2 bases at J, with 12 bases between. The CDR3 is 15 residues long. Germline V gene lookup returns CDR1 SGHVT and CDR2 SQSDAQ.

This clonotype was seen a handful of times. The chain carries TRBV12-3 or TRBV12-4 and TRBJ2-1; perhaps D is TRBD1 or TRBD2 (5 bases each). The CDR3 has 14 residues. V lost 8 bases and J lost 5, with 16 bases in between. Here the CDR3 DNA reads TGTGCCAGCCGGGACGGCGGCTCAAACAATGAGCAGTTCTTC. It is translated as CASRDGGSNNEQFF.

The sample holds many counts of this clonotype. V and J are TRBV29-1 and TRBJ2-5; the D is unclear. The CDR3 runs to 13 residues. CDR1 is SQVTM and CDR2 is ANQGSEA in the germline V gene. With 7 bases removed from V and 2 bases from J, the gap between germline ends came to 14 bases. CDR3 nucleotides: TGCAGCGCTTCCCTAGGCGTTCAAGAGACCCAGTACTTC. Amino acids: CSASLGVQETQYF.

This chain links TRBV12-5 with TRBJ2-2; D gene unclear. CDR1 and CDR2 from the germline V gene are LGHNT and FRNRAP. CDR3 size: 12 residues. Trimming shortened V by 6 bases and J by 5 bases, and 7 bases separated the two germline ends. CDR3 bases: TGTGCTAGTGGCCTTATTACCGGGGAGCTGTTTTTT. Translation gives CASGLITGELFF. Full variable domain (remainder filled in from reference TRBV12-5 and TRBJ2-2): DARVTQTPRHKVTEMGQEVTMRCQPILGHNTVFWYRQTMMQGLELLAYFRNRAPLDDSGMPKDRFSAEMPDATLATLKIQPSEPRDSAVYFCASGLITGELFFGEGSRLTVL.

This clonotype was counted a single time. Written as DNA, the CDR3 is TGCGCCAGCAGCCAAGACGGTAGCGGGGCGGGAGGGCCCTCGGTTGAGCAGTTCTTC. Translation gives CASSQDGSGAGGPSVEQFF. This chain uses TRBV4-1 with TRBJ2-1; 9 bases are a match to TRBD2. With V trimmed by 0 bases and J by 9 bases, 18 bases remained unmatched. This CDR3 has 19 amino acids. CDR1 is MGHRA and CDR2 is YSYEKL in the germline V gene.

This chain links TRBV5-4 with TRBJ1-1, with TRBD1 as a possible D gene (5 bases). CDR1 is SGHNT and CDR2 is YYREEE in the germline V gene (reference sequence). V was pared by 2 bases and J by 6 bases, with 20 bases between. The CDR3 contains 16 residues. The CDR3 DNA follows: TGTGCCAGCAGCTTAAGCCTCCAGCGGGGGGGAGCTGAAGCTTTCTTT. Amino acids: CASSLSLQRGGAEAFF.

This clonotype was seen repeatedly, ten times or more. The chain has TRBV30 and TRBJ2-5, with 8 bases that match TRBD1. CDR1 and CDR2 (germline): GTSNPN, SVGIG (reference sequence). V gave up 5 bases and J gave up 7 bases; unmatched junction bases: 6. This CDR3 is 12 amino acids long. The CDR3 DNA sequence: TGTGCCTGGGGACAGGGTGGAGGGACCCAGTACTTC. Amino acids: CAWGQGGGTQYF. Full variable domain (missing parts from reference TRBV30 and TRBJ2-5): SQTIHQWPATLVQPVGSPLSLECTVEGTSNPNLYWYRQAAGRGLQLLFYSVGIGQISSEVPQNLSASRPQDRQFILSSKKLLLSDSGFYLCAWGQGGGTQYFGPGTRLLVL.

At least ten counts were recorded for this clonotype. The chain links TRBV11-3 to TRBJ2-3; TRBD2 aligns across 8 bases. Germline CDR1 is SGHNT and CDR2 is YENEEA. The length of the CDR3 is 15 residues. The junction had 9 bases not matched to a gene; V was cut back by 4 bases and J by 6 bases. CDR3 in amino acids: CASSYRAGESDTQYF. CDR3 DNA sequence: TGTGCCAGCAGCTACAGAGCGGGAGAATCGGATACGCAGTATTTT.